This T cell receptor beta chain was observed in a study of CD8+CD57+ T cells in acquired aplastic anemia. Findings of the study overall: There were over 25 CD8+ CDR3 sequences that occurred in both patients and controls. Statistical testing detected no significant gap in CD8+ Simpson's diversity between patients and controls.

Patients selected for sequencing had displayed CD8+CD57+ cell expansion by flow cytometry. Blood came from patients not yet given any therapy. Genomic DNA provided the template from which TCR beta VDJ and CDR3 profiles were obtained. TCRdb called the reads again in MiXCR, with one record for every CDR3 protein. The sample yields around 170,000 distinct CDR3 sequences, roughly half seen once. In the case of this clonotype: Its antigen is as yet unknown. It may be a read error: a sequence one base away is much more abundant.

The receptor was derived from a human donor with aplastic anemia. Sequencing was carried out using sorted CD4+, CD8+, or CD8+CD57+ T cells (not recorded which) from PBMCs.

In DNA, the CDR3 is TGTGCCAGCGGCTCTCGACAGGGAGGCGAAAAACTGTTTTTT. Its protein product is CASGSRQGGEKLFF. The V call is TRBV5-8, the J call TRBJ1-4; TRBD1 matches 7 bases. CDR1 SGHTS and CDR2 YDEGEE come from the germline V gene. This CDR3 is built from 14 residues. V was pared by 7 bases and J by 8 bases, with 11 bases of the junction left unmatched.